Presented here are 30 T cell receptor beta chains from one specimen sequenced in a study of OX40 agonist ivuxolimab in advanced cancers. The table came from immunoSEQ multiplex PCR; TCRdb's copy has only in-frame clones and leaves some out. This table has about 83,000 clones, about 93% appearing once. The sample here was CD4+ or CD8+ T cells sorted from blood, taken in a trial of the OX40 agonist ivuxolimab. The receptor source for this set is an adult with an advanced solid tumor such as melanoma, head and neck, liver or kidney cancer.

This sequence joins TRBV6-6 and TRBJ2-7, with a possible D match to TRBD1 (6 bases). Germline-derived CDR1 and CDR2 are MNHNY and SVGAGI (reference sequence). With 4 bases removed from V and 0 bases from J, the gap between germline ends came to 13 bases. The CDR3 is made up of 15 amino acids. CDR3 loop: CASSSTGPDSYEQYF. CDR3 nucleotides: TGTGCCAGCAGTTCCACAGGGCCAGACTCCTACGAGCAGTACTTC.

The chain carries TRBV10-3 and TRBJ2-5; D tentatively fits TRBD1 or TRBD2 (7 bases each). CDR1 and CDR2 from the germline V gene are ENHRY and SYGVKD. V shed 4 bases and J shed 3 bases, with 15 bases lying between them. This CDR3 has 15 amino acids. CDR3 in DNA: TGTGCCATCAGTGTATCAGGGGGGGCTAAAGAGACCCAGTACTTC. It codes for CAISVSGGAKETQYF.

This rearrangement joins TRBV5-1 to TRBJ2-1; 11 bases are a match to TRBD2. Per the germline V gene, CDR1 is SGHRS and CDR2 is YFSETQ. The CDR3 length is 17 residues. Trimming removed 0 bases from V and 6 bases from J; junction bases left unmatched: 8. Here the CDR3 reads CASSLAVGTSGGNEQFF. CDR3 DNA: TGCGCCAGCAGCTTGGCTGTTGGGACTAGCGGTGGCAATGAGCAGTTCTTC.

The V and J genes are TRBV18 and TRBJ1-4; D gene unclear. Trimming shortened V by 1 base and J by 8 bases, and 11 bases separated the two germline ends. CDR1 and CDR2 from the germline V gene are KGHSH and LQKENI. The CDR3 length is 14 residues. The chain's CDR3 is CASSPQSLGEKLFF. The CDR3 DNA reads TGTGCCAGCTCACCACAATCGCTTGGAGAAAAACTGTTTTTT.

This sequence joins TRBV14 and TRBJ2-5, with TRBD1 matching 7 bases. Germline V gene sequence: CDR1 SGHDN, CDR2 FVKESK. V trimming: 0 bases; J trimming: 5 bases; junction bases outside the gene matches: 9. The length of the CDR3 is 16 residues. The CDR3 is CASSQDRRGLVETQYF. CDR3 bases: TGTGCCAGCAGCCAAGATCGCAGGGGGTTAGTGGAGACCCAGTACTTC. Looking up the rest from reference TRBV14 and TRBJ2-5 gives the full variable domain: EAGVTQFPSHSVIEKGQTVTLRCDPISGHDNLYWYRRVMGKEIKFLLHFVKESKQDESGMPNNRFLAERTGGTYSTLKVQPAELEDSGVYFCASSQDRRGLVETQYFGPGTRLLVL.

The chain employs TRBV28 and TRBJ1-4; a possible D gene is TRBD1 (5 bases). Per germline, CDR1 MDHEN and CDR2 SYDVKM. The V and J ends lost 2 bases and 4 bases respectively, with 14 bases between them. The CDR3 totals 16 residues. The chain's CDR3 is CASSLGGVGRNEKLFF. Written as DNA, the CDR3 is TGTGCCAGCAGTTTAGGGGGGGTCGGACGTAATGAAAAACTGTTTTTT.

CDR3 sequence: CASSLRGLVTGELFF. CDR3 in DNA: TGTGCCAGCAGCTTGCGGGGGTTGGTCACCGGGGAGCTGTTTTTT. The rearrangement uses TRBV7-2 and TRBJ2-2, with 7 nucleotides matching TRBD2. Trimming took 3 bases from V and 4 from J; bases not matched to a gene: 5. CDR3 size: 15 residues. Looked up from germline, CDR1 is SGHTA and CDR2 is FQGNSA.

CDR3 residues: CAWSTLGGPRAFF. The DNA of the CDR3 is TGTGCCTGGAGTACTTTAGGGGGCCCCCGAGCTTTCTTT. V usage is TRBV30 and J usage is TRBJ1-1; TRBD1 aligns across 7 bases. V trimming: 2 bases; J trimming: 10 bases; junction bases outside the gene matches: 10. The length of the CDR3 is 13 residues. Looked up from germline, CDR1 is GTSNPN and CDR2 is SVGIG (reference sequence).

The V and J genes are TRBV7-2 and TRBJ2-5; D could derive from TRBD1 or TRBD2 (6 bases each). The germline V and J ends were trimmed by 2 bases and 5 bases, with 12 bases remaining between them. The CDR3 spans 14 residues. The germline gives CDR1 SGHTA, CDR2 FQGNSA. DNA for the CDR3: TGTGCCAGCAGCTTAATGGGGGGCCGGGAGACCCAGTACTTC. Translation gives CASSLMGGRETQYF.

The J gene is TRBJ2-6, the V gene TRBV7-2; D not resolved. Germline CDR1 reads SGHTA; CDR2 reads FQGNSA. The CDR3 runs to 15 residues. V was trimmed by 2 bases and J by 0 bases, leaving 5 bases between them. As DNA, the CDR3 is TGTGCCAGCAGCTTAATGTTCTCTGGGGCCAACGTCCTGACTTTC. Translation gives CASSLMFSGANVLTF.

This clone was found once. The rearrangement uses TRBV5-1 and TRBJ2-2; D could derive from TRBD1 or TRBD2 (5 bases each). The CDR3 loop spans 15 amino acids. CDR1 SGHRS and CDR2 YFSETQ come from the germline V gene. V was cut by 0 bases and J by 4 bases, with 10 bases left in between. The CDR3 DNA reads TGCGCCAGCAGCTTGGACGTGAGGGGCACCGGGGAGCTGTTTTTT. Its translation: CASSLDVRGTGELFF.

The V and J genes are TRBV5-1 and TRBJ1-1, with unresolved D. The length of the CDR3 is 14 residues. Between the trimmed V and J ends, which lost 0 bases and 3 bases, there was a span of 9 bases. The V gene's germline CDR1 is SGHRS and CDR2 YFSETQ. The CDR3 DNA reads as TGCGCCAGCAGCTTGGCCCGGGTAGACACTGAAGCTTTCTTT. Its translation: CASSLARVDTEAFF. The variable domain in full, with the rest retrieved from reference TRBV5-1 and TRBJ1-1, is KAGVTQTPRYLIKTRGQQVTLSCSPISGHRSVSWYQQTPGQGLQFLFEYFSETQRNKGNFPGRFSGRQFSNSRSEMNVSTLELGDSALYLCASSLARVDTEAFFGQGTRLTVV.

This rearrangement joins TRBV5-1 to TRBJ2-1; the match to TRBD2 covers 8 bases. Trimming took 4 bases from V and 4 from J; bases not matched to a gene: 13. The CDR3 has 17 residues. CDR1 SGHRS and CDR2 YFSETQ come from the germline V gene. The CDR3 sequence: CASSPGLAGGAYNEQFF. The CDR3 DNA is TGCGCCAGCAGCCCTGGCTTGGCGGGGGGTGCGTACAATGAGCAGTTCTTC. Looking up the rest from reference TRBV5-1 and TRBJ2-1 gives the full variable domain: KAGVTQTPRYLIKTRGQQVTLSCSPISGHRSVSWYQQTPGQGLQFLFEYFSETQRNKGNFPGRFSGRQFSNSRSEMNVSTLELGDSALYLCASSPGLAGGAYNEQFFGPGTRLTVL.

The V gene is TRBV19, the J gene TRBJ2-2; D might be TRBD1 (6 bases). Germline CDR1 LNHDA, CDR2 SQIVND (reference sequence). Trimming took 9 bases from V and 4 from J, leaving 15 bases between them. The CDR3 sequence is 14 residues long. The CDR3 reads CASNLQGLTGELFF. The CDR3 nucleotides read TGTGCCAGCAACCTTCAGGGGCTCACCGGGGAGCTGTTTTTT.

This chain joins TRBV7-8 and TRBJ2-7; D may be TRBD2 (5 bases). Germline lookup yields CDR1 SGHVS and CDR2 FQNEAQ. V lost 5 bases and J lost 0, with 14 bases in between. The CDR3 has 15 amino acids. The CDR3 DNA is TGTGCCAGCAGCCCCTGGCCGGGGAGCTCCTACGAGCAGTACTTC. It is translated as CASSPWPGSSYEQYF.

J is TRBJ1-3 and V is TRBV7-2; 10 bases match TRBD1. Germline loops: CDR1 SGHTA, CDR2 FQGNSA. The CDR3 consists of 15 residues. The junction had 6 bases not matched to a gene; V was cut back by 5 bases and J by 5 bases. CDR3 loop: CASSLPGQGRNTIYF. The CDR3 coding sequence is TGTGCCAGCAGCCTTCCGGGACAGGGGCGAAACACCATATATTTT.

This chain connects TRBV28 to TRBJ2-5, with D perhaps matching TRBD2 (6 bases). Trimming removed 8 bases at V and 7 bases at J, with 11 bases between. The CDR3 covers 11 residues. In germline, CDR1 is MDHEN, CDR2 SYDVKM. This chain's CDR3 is CASGDGRTQYF. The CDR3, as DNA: TGTGCCAGCGGAGACGGGAGGACCCAGTACTTC.

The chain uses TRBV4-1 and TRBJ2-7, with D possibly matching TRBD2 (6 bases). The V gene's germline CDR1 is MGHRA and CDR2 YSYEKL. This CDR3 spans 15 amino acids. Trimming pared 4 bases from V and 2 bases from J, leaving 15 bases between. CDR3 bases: TGCGCCAGCAGCCTTACCGGGACTTCGGCCTACGAGCAGTACTTC. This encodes CASSLTGTSAYEQYF.

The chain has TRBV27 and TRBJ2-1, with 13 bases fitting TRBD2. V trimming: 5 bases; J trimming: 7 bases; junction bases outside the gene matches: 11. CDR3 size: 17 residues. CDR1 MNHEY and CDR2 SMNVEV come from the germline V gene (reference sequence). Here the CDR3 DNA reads TGTGCCAGCAGTCGACTCTCCGGGACTAGCGGGGTAAATGAGCAGTTCTTC. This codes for CASSRLSGTSGVNEQFF.

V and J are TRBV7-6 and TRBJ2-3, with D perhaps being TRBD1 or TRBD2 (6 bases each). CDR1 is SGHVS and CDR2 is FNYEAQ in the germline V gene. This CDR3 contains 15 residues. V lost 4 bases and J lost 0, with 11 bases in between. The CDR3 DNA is TGTGCCAGCAGCTCACCGGGGGCAAGCACAGATACGCAGTATTTT. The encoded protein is CASSSPGASTDTQYF.

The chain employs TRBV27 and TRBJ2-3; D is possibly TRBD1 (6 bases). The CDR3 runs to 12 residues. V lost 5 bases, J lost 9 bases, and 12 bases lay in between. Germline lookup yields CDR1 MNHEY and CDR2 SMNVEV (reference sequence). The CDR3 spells CASSHQQGTQYF. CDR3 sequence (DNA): TGTGCCAGCAGTCACCAACAGGGAACGCAGTATTTT.

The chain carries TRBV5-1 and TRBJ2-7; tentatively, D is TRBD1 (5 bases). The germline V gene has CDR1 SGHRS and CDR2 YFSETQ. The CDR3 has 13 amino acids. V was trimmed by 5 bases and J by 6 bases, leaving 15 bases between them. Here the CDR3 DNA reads TGCGCCAGCAGAGTAGGCCAGGGTCCCGAGCAGTACTTC. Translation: CASRVGQGPEQYF.

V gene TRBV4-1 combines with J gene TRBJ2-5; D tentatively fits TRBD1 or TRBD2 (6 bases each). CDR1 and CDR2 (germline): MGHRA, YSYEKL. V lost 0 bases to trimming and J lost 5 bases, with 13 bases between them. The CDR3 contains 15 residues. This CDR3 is CASSQDRGLGETQYF. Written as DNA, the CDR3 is TGCGCCAGCAGCCAAGATCGGGGGCTCGGGGAGACCCAGTACTTC.

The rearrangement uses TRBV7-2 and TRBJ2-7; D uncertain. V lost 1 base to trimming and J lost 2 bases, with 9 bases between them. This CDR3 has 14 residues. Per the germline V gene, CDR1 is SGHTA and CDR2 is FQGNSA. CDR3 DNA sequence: TGTGCCAGCAGCTTAGGGCCAGGAGCCTACGAGCAGTACTTC. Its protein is CASSLGPGAYEQYF.

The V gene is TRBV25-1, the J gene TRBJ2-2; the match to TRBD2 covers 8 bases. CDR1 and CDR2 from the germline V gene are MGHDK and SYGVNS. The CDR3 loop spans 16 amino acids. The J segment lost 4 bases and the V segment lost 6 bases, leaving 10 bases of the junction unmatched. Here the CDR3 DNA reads TGTGCCAGCAGCCGGGCGGGGGGAGGAGGCACCGGGGAGCTGTTTTTT. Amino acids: CASSRAGGGGTGELFF.

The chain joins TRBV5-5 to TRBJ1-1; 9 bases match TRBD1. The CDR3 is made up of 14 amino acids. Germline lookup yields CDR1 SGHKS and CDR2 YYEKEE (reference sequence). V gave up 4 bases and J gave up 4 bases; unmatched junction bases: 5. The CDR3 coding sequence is TGTGCCAGCAGCCTGGACAGGGGTATCACTGAAGCTTTCTTT. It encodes CASSLDRGITEAFF.

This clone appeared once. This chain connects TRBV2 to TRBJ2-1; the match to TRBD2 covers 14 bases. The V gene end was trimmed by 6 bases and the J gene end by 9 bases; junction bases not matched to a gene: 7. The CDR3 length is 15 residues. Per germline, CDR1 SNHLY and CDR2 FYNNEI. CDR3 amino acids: CASRKGLAGVGEQFF. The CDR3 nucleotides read TGTGCCAGCAGAAAGGGACTAGCGGGAGTAGGTGAGCAGTTCTTC.

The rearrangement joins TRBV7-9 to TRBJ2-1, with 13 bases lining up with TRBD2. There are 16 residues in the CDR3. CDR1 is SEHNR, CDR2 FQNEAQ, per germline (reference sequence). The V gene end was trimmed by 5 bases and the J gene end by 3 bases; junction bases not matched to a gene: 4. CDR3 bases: TGTGCCAGCAGCGTACGACTAGCGGGGGGCTACAATGAGCAGTTCTTC. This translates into CASSVRLAGGYNEQFF.

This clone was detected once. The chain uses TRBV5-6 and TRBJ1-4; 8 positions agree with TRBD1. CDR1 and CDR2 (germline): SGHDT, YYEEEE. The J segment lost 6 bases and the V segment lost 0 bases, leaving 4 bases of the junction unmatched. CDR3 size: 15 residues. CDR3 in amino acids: CASSLGGQGDEKLFF. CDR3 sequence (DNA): TGTGCCAGCAGCTTGGGCGGACAGGGCGATGAAAAACTGTTTTTT. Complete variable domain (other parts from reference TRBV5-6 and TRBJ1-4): DAGVTQSPTHLIKTRGQQVTLRCSPKSGHDTVSWYQQALGQGPQFIFQYYEEEERQRGNFPDRFSGHQFPNYSSELNVNALLLGDSALYLCASSLGGQGDEKLFFGSGTQLSVL.

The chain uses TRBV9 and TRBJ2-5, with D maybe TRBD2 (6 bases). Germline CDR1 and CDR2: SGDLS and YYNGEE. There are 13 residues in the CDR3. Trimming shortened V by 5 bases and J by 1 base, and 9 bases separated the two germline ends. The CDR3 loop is CASSLAIQETQYF. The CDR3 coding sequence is TGTGCCAGCAGTCTAGCGATCCAAGAGACCCAGTACTTC.